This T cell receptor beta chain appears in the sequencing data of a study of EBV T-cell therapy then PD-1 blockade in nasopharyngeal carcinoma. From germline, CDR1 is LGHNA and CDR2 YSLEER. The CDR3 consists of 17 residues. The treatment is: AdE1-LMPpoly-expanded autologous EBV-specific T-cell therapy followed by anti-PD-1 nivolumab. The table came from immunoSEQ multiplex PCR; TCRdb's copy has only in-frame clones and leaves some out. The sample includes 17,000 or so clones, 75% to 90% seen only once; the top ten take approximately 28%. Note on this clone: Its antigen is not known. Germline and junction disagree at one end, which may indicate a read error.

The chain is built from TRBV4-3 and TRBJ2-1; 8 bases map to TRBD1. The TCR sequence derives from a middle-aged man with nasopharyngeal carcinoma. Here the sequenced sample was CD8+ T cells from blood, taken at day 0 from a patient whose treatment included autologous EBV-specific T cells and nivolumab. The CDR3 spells CASSEEGLRDRYNEQFF. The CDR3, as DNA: TGCGCCAGCAGCGAAGAGGGCCTCCGGGACAGGTACAATGAGCAGTTCTTC.